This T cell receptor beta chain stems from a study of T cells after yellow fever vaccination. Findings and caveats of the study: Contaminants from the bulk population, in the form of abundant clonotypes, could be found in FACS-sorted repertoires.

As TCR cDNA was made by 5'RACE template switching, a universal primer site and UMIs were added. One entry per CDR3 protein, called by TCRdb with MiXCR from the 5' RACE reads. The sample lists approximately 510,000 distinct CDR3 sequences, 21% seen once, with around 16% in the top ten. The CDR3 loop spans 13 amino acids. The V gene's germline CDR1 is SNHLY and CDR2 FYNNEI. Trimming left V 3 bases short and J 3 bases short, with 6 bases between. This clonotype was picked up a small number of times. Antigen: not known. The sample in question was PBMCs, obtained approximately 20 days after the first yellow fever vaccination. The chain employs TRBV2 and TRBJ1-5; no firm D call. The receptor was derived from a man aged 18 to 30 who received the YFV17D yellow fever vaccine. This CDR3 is CASSDQNNQPQHF. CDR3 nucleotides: TGTGCCAGCAGTGACCAAAACAATCAGCCCCAGCATTTT.